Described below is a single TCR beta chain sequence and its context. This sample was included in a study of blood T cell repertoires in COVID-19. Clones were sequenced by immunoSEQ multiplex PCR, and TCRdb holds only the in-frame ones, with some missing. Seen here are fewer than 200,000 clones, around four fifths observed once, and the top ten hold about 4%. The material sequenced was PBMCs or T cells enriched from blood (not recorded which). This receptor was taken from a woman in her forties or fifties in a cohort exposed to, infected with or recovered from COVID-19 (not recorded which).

CDR3 sequence (DNA): TGTGCCAGCAGATCTCGAGAGGGCAGGGGAGCTTTCTTT. Translating gives CASRSREGRGAFF. The V call is TRBV6-5, the J call TRBJ1-1, with D tentatively TRBD1 (6 bases). Germline-derived CDR1 and CDR2 are MNHEY and SVGAGI. V lost 6 bases to trimming and J lost 10 bases, with 18 bases between them. This CDR3 comprises 13 residues.